This T cell receptor (beta chain) comes out of a study of blood T cell repertoires in COVID-19. Per the study methods: The authors estimated nucleated cell counts from reference gene primer amplification. Some clones are missing from TCRdb's copy, which holds only in-frame ones; the method was immunoSEQ multiplex PCR. From that table come the V and J calls and clone size; the DNA was used to work out D and trimming. This table has more than 400,000 clones, 80% to 90% appearing once. This CDR3 spans 14 amino acids. Germline CDR1 and CDR2: SGHAT and FQNNGV. With 5 bases clipped from V and 6 bases from J, the junction kept 7 bases outside the gene matches.

Sequencing was performed on peripheral blood. V and J are TRBV11-2 and TRBJ1-5; 7 nucleotides match TRBD1. This receptor was taken from a human donor in a cohort sampled during active COVID-19. CDR3: CASSPTGIGQPQHF. In DNA form, the CDR3 reads TGTGCCAGCAGCCCGACAGGGATCGGTCAGCCCCAGCATTTT.